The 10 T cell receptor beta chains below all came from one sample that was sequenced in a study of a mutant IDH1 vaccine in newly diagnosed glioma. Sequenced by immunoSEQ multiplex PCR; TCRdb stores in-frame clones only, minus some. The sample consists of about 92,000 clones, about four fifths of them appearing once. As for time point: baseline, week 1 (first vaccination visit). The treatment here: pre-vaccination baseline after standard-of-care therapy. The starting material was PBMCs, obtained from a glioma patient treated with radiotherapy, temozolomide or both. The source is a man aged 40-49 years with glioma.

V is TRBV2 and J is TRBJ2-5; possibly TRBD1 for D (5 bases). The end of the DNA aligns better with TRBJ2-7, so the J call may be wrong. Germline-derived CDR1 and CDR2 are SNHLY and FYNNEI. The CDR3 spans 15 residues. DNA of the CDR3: TGTGCCAGCAGGATGGACACTGCCCTTCCCTCCGAGCAGTACTTC. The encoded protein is CASRMDTALPSEQYF.

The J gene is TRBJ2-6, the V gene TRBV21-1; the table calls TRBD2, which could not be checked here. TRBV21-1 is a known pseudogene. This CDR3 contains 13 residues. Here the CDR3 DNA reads TGTGCCAGCGGGGAGAGGCGGGCCAACGTCCTGACTTTC. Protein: CASGERRANVLTF.

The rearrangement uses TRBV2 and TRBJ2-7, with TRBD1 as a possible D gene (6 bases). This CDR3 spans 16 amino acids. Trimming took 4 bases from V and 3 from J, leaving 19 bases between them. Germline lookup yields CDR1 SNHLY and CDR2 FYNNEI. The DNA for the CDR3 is TGTGCCAGCAGTGGAGGGGGAAGGTCGGCGATCTACGAGCAGTACTTC. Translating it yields CASSGGGRSAIYEQYF. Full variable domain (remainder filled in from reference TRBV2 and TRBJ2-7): EPEVTQTPSHQVTQMGQEVILRCVPISNHLYFYWYRQILGQKVEFLVSFYNNEISEKSEIFDDQFSVERPDGSNFTLKIRSTKLEDSAMYFCASSGGGRSAIYEQYFGPGTRLTVT.

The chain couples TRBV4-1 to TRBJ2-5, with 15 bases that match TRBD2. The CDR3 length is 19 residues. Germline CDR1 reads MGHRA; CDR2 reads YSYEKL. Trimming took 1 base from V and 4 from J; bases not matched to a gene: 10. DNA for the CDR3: TGCGCCAGCAGCCAAGCTGGACAACCGGGACTAGCGGGAGGAGAGACCCAGTACTTC. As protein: CASSQAGQPGLAGGETQYF.

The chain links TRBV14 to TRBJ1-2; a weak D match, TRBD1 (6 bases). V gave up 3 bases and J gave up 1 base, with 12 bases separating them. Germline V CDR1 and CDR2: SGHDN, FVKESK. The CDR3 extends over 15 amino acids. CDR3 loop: CASSQAGTLNYGYTF. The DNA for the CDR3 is TGTGCCAGCAGCCAGGCCGGGACACTTAACTATGGCTACACCTTC. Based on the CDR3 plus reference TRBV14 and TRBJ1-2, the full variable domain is EAGVTQFPSHSVIEKGQTVTLRCDPISGHDNLYWYRRVMGKEIKFLLHFVKESKQDESGMPNNRFLAERTGGTYSTLKVQPAELEDSGVYFCASSQAGTLNYGYTFGSGTRLTVV.

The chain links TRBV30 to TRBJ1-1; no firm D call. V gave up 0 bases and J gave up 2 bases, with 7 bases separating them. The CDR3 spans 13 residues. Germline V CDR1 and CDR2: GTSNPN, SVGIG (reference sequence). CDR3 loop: CAWSVQANTEAFF. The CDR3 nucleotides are TGTGCCTGGAGTGTTCAGGCAAACACTGAAGCTTTCTTT.

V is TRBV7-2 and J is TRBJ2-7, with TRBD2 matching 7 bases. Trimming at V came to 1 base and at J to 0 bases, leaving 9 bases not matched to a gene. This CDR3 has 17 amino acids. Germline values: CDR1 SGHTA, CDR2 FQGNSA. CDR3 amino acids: CASSLEVAGKSSYEQYF. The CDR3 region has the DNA TGTGCCAGCAGCTTAGAGGTAGCGGGTAAAAGCTCCTACGAGCAGTACTTC. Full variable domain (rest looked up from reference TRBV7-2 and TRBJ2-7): GAGVSQSPSNKVTEKGKDVELRCDPISGHTALYWYRQSLGQGLEFLIYFQGNSAPDKSGLPSDRFSAERTGGSVSTLTIQRTQQEDSAVYLCASSLEVAGKSSYEQYFGPGTRLTVT.

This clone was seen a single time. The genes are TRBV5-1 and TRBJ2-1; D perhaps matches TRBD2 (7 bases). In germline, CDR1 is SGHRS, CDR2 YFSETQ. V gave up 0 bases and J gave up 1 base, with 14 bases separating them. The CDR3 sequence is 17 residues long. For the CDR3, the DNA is TGCGCCAGCAGCTTGGTCGGGGGGACACAGTCCTACAATGAGCAGTTCTTC. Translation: CASSLVGGTQSYNEQFF. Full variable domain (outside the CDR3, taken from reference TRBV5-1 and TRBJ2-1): KAGVTQTPRYLIKTRGQQVTLSCSPISGHRSVSWYQQTPGQGLQFLFEYFSETQRNKGNFPGRFSGRQFSNSRSEMNVSTLELGDSALYLCASSLVGGTQSYNEQFFGPGTRLTVL.

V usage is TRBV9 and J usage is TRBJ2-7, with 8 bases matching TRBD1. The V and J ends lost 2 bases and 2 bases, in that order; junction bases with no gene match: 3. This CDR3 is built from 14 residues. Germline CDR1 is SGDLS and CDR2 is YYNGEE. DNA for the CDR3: TGTGCCAGCAGCGTCGACAGGGGAGCCTACGAGCAGTACTTC. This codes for CASSVDRGAYEQYF.

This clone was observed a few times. The CDR3 here is CAISEGSRAGGQPQHF. In DNA, the CDR3 is TGTGCCATCAGTGAAGGAAGTAGGGCAGGGGGGCAGCCCCAGCATTTT. The V call is TRBV10-3, the J call TRBJ1-5, with 7 nucleotides matching TRBD1. There are 16 residues in the CDR3. V lost 3 bases, J lost 7 bases, and 12 bases stayed unmatched. Germline V CDR1 and CDR2: ENHRY, SYGVKD.